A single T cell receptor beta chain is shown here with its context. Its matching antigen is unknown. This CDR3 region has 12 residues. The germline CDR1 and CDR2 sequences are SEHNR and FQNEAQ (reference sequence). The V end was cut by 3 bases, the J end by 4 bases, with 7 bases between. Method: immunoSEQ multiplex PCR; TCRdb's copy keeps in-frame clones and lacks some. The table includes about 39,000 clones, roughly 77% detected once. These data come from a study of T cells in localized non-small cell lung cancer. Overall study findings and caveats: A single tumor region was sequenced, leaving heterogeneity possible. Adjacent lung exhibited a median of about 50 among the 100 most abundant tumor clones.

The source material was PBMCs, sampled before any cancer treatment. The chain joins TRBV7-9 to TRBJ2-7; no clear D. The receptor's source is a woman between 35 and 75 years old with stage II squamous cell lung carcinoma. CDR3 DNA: TGTGCCAGCAGCTTTACAGCATACGAGCAGTACTTC. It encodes CASSFTAYEQYF.